Following are 18 T cell receptor beta chains from one sample sequenced in a study of T cells in Graves' hyperthyroidism and ophthalmopathy. Template material for amplifying TCR beta CDR3 regions consisted of RNA transcripts. HTBI primers drove first-round RT-PCR of the TCR CDR3. TCRdb fed the multiplex PCR reads into MiXCR, producing one record per CDR3 protein. The repertoire consists of approximately 380,000 distinct CDR3 sequences, with roughly an eighth occurring once and the leading ten covering 28%. Material for sequencing was blood. These receptors all stem from a man in his fifties with Graves' ophthalmopathy.

This clonotype was observed many times. This rearrangement joins TRBV28 to TRBJ1-3; D may be TRBD1 (6 bases). The CDR3 extends over 15 amino acids. V was trimmed by 6 bases and J by 0 bases, leaving 12 bases between them. CDR1 MDHEN and CDR2 SYDVKM come from the germline V gene. The CDR3 DNA follows: TGTGCCAGCAGCACAGGGATTATCTCTGGAAACACCATATATTTT. Protein: CASSTGIISGNTIYF.

This clonotype has a count of ten or more. The V call is TRBV7-3, the J call TRBJ1-2; D uncertain. The germline CDR1 and CDR2 sequences are SGHTA and FQGTGA. This CDR3 region has 14 residues. V gave up 5 bases and J gave up 4 bases, with 14 bases separating them. The CDR3 DNA follows: TGTGCCAGCAGCGAGCTTGTACAAGGCTATGGCTACACCTTC. Its translation is CASSELVQGYGYTF.

This clonotype was detected many times. The CDR3 is CSARDLSSGRAETQYF. DNA for the CDR3: TGCAGTGCTAGAGATTTATCTAGCGGGAGGGCAGAGACCCAGTACTTC. V and J are TRBV20-1 and TRBJ2-5; 12 bases align to TRBD2. The V gene's germline CDR1 is DFQATT and CDR2 SNEGSKA (reference sequence). The V and J ends lost 0 bases and 4 bases, in that order; junction bases with no gene match: 6. CDR3 length equals 16 residues.

This clonotype was observed many times. The chain combines TRBV12-3 or TRBV12-4 with TRBJ2-5; D unresolved. There are 11 residues in the CDR3. Trimming took off 5 bases at V and 7 bases at J, with 8 bases between the two ends. CDR3 bases: TGTGCCAGCAGTGCCTTAGGGACCCAGTACTTC. Translated: CASSALGTQYF.

A few counts support this clonotype. The chain couples TRBV10-3 to TRBJ2-3, with D uncertain. This CDR3 spans 12 amino acids. Germline CDR1 is ENHRY and CDR2 is SYGVKD. Trimming left V 3 bases short and J 4 bases short, with 5 bases between. Written as DNA, the CDR3 is TGTGCCATCAGTGACGAAGCAGATACGCAGTATTTT. This sequence encodes CAISDEADTQYF.

The chain links TRBV4-1 to TRBJ1-2; 7 bases are a match to TRBD1. V lost 3 bases to trimming and J lost 2 bases; unmatched junction nucleotides: 6. CDR1 and CDR2 (germline): MGHRA, YSYEKL. The CDR3 runs 15 residues. CDR3 residues: CASSQPGQRNYGYTF. The CDR3 DNA follows: TGCGCCAGCAGCCAGCCGGGACAGAGAAACTATGGCTACACCTTC.

There are many counts of this clonotype. Sequence at one end of the junction differs from germline and may be a read error. The rearrangement joins TRBV7-7 to TRBJ2-5; TRBD2 matches at 9 bases. CDR1 is SSHAT and CDR2 is FNYEAQ in the germline V gene (reference sequence). This CDR3 contains 16 residues. Written as DNA, the CDR3 is TGTGCTAGCAGCTTATCCCCGGGACTAGCACTGGAGACCCAGTACTTC. This translates into CASSLSPGLALETQYF.

This clonotype was counted only a few times. CDR3 sequence reads: CASSPGRYGYTF. As DNA, the CDR3 is TGTGCCAGCAGCCCAGGCCGCTATGGCTACACCTTC. The chain combines TRBV28 with TRBJ1-2, with D unresolved. The V end was cut by 6 bases, the J end by 4 bases, with 9 bases between. CDR3 length equals 12 residues. Germline lookup yields CDR1 MDHEN and CDR2 SYDVKM.

The J gene is TRBJ2-7, the V gene TRBV6-1; no clear D gene. The germline V gene encodes CDR1 MNHNS and CDR2 SASEGT. Trimming shortened V by 5 bases and J by 6 bases, and 14 bases separated the two germline ends. There are 13 residues in the CDR3. CDR3 nucleotide sequence: TGTGCCAGCAGTTCCCCCCGTCGGCGCGAGCAGTACTTC. Translation gives CASSSPRRREQYF.

The J gene is TRBJ2-5, the V gene TRBV10-3; maybe TRBD1 (5 bases). V lost 10 bases, J lost 13 bases, and 25 bases lay in between. This CDR3 contains 13 residues. Germline CDR1 ENHRY, CDR2 SYGVKD. The CDR3 DNA reads as TGTGCCACCCAACCACAGAACGACGCAGGGATGTACTTC. This gives the protein CATQPQNDAGMYF.

This clonotype was counted at least ten times. V and J are TRBV30 and TRBJ1-1; D is undetermined. Trimming stripped 5 bases from V and 5 bases from J, with 6 bases between. CDR3 length: 10 amino acids. Germline CDR1 and CDR2: GTSNPN and SVGIG (reference sequence). The CDR3 coding sequence is TGTGCCTGGGAGAGGACTGAAGCTTTCTTT. Its protein product is CAWERTEAFF.

This clonotype was found many times. This rearrangement joins TRBV3-1 to TRBJ1-5; TRBD1 might be the D (6 bases). Germline CDR1 reads LGHDT; CDR2 reads YNNKEL (reference sequence). There are 15 residues in the CDR3. V lost 3 bases, J lost 3 bases, and 12 bases lay in between. The CDR3 here is CASSQSRTVNQPQHF. As DNA, the CDR3 is TGTGCCAGCAGCCAGTCTCGGACAGTCAATCAGCCCCAGCATTTT.

The chain combines TRBV28 with TRBJ2-1, with D unclear. This CDR3 comprises 16 residues. Germline CDR1 MDHEN, CDR2 SYDVKM. Trimming pared 3 bases from V and 5 bases from J, leaving 17 bases between. CDR3: CASSFFAAELNNEQFF. The CDR3, as DNA: TGTGCCAGCAGTTTTTTCGCTGCAGAGCTAAACAATGAGCAGTTCTTC.

This clonotype appeared once. This clone may be a read error of a much larger clone one base away. This sequence joins TRBV7-8 and TRBJ2-5, with D perhaps TRBD2 (5 bases). V was shortened by 5 bases and J by 5 bases, with 27 bases between the two germline ends. This CDR3 is 18 amino acids long. Germline values: CDR1 SGHVS, CDR2 FQNEAQ. The CDR3 sequence is CASSNHGIIEKPAETQYF. CDR3 in DNA: TGTGCCAGCAGCAACCACGGGATTATAGAAAAACCGGCGGAGACCCAGTACTTC.

This clonotype was counted ten times or more. The chain carries TRBV2 and TRBJ2-1; weak D call: TRBD2 (5 bases). The germline V gene encodes CDR1 SNHLY and CDR2 FYNNEI. The V end was cut by 4 bases, the J end by 0 bases, with 16 bases between. This CDR3 comprises 17 residues. The CDR3 DNA reads TGTGCCAGCAGTGGAAGTACCGGGGTAAGCTCCTACAATGAGCAGTTCTTC. This gives the protein CASSGSTGVSSYNEQFF.

The sample holds many counts of this clonotype. CDR3 nucleotides: TGTGCCAGCAACAGGGATGGCTACGAGCAGTACTTC. It yields the protein CASNRDGYEQYF. V usage is TRBV2 and J usage is TRBJ2-7, with D possibly TRBD1 on 6 matching bases. Germline loops: CDR1 SNHLY, CDR2 FYNNEI. The CDR3 contains 12 residues. V was cut by 7 bases and J by 3 bases, with 10 bases left in between. The whole variable domain, filled in from reference TRBV2 and TRBJ2-7, reads EPEVTQTPSHQVTQMGQEVILRCVPISNHLYFYWYRQILGQKVEFLVSFYNNEISEKSEIFDDQFSVERPDGSNFTLKIRSTKLEDSAMYFCASNRDGYEQYFGPGTRLTVT.

This clonotype was seen at least ten times. The chain is built from TRBV20-1 and TRBJ2-5, with TRBD1 identical over 8 bases. This CDR3 has 15 residues. V lost 0 bases and J lost 3; bases outside the gene matches: 6. Germline CDR1 reads DFQATT; CDR2 reads SNEGSKA (reference sequence). The DNA for the CDR3 is TGCAGTGCTAGAGATCTTGACAGGGGAAAAGAGACCCAGTACTTC. Protein: CSARDLDRGKETQYF.

This clonotype was counted only a few times. V usage is TRBV7-9 and J usage is TRBJ2-7; 10 bases line up with TRBD2. The CDR3 is made up of 15 amino acids. The junction had 10 bases not matched to a gene; V was cut back by 5 bases and J by 6 bases. Germline CDR1 and CDR2: SEHNR and FQNEAQ (reference sequence). CDR3 in amino acids: CASSRAASGSPEQYF. In nucleotides, the CDR3 is TGTGCCAGCAGCCGAGCGGCTAGCGGGAGTCCCGAGCAGTACTTC.